The T cell receptor beta chain described here comes from a study of blood T cells in healthy people across ages. Combining a sample-barcoded 5' primer with a J-beta primer mix, a second PCR ran for about 7 to 11 cycles. MiXCR was run by TCRdb on the 5' RACE reads, yielding one entry per CDR3 protein. This sample has approximately 2,000,000 distinct CDR3 sequences, with around 40% found just once. CDR3 length: 11 amino acids. Germline CDR1 MNHEY, CDR2 SVGAGI. The V and J ends lost 8 bases and 7 bases respectively, with 10 bases between them. This chain connects TRBV6-5 to TRBJ2-3; no clear D. Input material: blood. This clonotype was sampled from a human donor in good health. CDR3 sequence reads: CASRRSYTQYF. Here the CDR3 DNA reads TGTGCCAGCCGGCGCAGCTATACGCAGTATTTT.